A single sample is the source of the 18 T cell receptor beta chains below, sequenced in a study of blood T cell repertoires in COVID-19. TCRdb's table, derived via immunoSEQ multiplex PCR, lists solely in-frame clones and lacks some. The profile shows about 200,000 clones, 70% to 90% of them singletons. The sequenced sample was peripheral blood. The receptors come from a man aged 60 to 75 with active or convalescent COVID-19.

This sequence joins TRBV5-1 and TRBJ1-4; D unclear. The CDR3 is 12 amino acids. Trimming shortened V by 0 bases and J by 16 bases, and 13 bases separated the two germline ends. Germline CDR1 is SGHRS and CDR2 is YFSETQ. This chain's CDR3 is CASSLDDNWWFF. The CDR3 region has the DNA TGCGCCAGCAGCTTGGACGACAACTGGTGGTTTTTT.

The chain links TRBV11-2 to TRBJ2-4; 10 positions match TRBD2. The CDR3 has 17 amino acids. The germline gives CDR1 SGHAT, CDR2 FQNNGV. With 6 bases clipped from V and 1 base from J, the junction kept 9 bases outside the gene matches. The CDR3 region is CASRSPGTSDAKNIQYF. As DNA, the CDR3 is TGTGCCAGCAGATCGCCCGGGACTAGCGACGCCAAAAACATTCAGTACTTC.

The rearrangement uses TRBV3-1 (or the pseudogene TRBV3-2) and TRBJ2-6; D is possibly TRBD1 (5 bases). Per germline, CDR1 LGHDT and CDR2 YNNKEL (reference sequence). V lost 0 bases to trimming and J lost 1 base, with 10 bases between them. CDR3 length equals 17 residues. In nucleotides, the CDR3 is TGTGCCAGCAGCCAAGAGTCAGGGAATTCTGGGGCCAACGTCCTGACTTTC. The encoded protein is CASSQESGNSGANVLTF.

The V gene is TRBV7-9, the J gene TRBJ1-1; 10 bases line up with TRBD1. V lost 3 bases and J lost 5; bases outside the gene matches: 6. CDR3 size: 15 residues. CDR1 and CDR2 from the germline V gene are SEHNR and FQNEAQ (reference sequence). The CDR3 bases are TGTGCCAGCAGCTTGATCGGACAGGGGGAGACTGAAGCTTTCTTT. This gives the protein CASSLIGQGETEAFF.

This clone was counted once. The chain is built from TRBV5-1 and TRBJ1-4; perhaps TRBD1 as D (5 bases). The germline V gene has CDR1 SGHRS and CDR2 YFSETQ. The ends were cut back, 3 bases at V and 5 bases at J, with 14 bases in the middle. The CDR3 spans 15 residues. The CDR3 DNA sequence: TGCGCCAGCAGCTGGGGCCTTCTAGGGAATGAAAAACTGTTTTTT. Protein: CASSWGLLGNEKLFF.

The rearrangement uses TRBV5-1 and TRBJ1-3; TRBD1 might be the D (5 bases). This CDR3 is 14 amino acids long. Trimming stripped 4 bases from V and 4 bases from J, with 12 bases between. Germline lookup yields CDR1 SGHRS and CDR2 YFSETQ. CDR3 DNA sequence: TGCGCCAGCAGCCCTGACAGCCAGGGAAACACCATATATTTT. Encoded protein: CASSPDSQGNTIYF.

This CDR3 is CASSPGQPDNEQFF. CDR3 DNA sequence: TGCGCCAGCAGCCCTGGACAGCCCGACAATGAGCAGTTCTTC. The V and J genes are TRBV5-1 and TRBJ2-1; possible D gene TRBD1, 6 bases. Germline V CDR1 and CDR2: SGHRS, YFSETQ. This CDR3 is built from 14 residues. Between the trimmed V and J ends, which lost 4 bases and 5 bases, there was a span of 13 bases.

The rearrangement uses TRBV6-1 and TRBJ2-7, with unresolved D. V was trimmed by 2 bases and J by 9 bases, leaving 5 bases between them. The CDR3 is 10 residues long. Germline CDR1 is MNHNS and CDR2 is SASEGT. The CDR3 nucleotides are TGTGCCAGCAGTGAACTCGGGCAGTACTTC. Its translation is CASSELGQYF.

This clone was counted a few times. Here the CDR3 reads CASSTPRTRQGLANQPQHF. The CDR3 DNA reads TGTGCCAGTAGTACCCCTCGGACAAGACAGGGGCTCGCCAATCAGCCCCAGCATTTT. V is TRBV19 and J is TRBJ1-5; TRBD1 matches at 8 bases. Per germline, CDR1 LNHDA and CDR2 SQIVND (reference sequence). The CDR3 is made up of 19 amino acids. V gave up 4 bases and J gave up 3 bases; unmatched junction bases: 17.

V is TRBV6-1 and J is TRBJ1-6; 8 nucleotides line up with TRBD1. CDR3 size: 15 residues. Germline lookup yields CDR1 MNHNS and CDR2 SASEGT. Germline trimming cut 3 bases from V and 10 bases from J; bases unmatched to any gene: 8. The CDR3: CASSDPGTGGSPLHF. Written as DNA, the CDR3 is TGTGCCAGCAGTGACCCGGGGACAGGAGGATCACCCCTCCACTTT.

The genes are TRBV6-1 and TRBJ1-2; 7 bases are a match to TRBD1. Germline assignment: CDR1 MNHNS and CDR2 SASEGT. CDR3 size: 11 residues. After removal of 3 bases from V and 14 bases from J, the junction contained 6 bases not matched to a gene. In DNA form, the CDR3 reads TGTGCCAGCAGTGAGACAGGGCCCTGGACCTTC. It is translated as CASSETGPWTF.

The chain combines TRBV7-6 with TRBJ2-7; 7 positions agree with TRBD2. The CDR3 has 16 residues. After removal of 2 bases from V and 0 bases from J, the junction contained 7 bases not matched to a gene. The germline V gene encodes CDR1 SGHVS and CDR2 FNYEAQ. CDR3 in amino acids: CASSLTGGLSSYEQYF. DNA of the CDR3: TGTGCCAGCAGCTTAACGGGGGGACTTAGCTCCTACGAGCAGTACTTC.

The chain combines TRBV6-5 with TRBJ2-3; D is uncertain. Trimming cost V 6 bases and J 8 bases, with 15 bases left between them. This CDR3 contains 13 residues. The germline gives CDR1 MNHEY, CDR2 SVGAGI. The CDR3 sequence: CASRPGRHGTQYF. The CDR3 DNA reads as TGTGCCAGCAGGCCCGGCAGGCATGGTACGCAGTATTTT.

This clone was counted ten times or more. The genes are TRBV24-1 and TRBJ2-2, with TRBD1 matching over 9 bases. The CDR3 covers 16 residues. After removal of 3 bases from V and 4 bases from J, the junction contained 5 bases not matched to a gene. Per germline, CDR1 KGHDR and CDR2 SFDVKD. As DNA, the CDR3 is TGTGCCACCAGTGATCCGGGGACAGGGTTCACCGGGGAGCTGTTTTTT. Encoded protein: CATSDPGTGFTGELFF.

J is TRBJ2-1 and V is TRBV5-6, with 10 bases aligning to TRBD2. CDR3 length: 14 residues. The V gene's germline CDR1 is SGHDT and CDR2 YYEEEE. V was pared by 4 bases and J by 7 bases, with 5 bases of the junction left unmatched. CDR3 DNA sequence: TGTGCCAGCAGCGGGCCTAGCGGGGGAAATGAGCAGTTCTTC. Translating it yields CASSGPSGGNEQFF.

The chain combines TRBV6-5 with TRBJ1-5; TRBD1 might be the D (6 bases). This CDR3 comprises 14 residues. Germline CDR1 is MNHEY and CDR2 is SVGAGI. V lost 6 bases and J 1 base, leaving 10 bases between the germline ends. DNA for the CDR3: TGTGCCAGCAGGCCTCAGGGGAGCAATCAGCCCCAGCATTTT. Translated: CASRPQGSNQPQHF.

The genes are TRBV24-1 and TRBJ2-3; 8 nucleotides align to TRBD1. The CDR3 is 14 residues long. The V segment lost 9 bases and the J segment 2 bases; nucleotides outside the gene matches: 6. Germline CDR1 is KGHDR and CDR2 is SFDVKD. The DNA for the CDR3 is TGTGCCACCTCTTCAGGGGGCATCACAGATACGCAGTATTTT. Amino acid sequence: CATSSGGITDTQYF.

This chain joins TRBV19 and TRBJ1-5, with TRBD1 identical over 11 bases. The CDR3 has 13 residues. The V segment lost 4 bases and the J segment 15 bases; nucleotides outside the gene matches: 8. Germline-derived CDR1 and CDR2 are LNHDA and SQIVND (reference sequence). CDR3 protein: CASSTRDRGSRHF. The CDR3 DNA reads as TGTGCCAGTAGTACCCGGGACAGGGGGTCTCGGCATTTT.